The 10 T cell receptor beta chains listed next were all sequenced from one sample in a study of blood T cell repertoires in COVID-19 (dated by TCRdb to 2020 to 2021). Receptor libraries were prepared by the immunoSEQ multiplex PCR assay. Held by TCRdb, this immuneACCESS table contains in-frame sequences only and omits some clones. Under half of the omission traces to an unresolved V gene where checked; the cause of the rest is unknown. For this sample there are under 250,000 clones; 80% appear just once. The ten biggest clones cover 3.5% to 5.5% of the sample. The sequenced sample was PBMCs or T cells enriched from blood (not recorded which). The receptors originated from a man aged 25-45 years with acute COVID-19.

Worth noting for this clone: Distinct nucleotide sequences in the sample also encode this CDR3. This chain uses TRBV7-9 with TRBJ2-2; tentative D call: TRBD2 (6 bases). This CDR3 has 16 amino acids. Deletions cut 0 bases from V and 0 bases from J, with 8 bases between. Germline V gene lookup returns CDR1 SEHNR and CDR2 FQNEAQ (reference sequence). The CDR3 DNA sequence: TGTGCCAGCAGCTTAGCAGGAGGGTCGAACACCGGGGAGCTGTTTTTT. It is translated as CASSLAGGSNTGELFF.

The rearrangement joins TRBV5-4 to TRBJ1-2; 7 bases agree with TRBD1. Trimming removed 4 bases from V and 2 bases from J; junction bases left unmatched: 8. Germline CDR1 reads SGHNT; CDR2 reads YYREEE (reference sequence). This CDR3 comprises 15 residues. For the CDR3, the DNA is TGTGCCAGCAGCGTACTGGGACAGCCGAACTATGGCTACACCTTC. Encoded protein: CASSVLGQPNYGYTF.

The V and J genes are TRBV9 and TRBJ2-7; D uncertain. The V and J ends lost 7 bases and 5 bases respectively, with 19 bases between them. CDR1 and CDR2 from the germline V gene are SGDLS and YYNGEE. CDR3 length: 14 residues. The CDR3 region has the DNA TGTGCCAGCCTAAAAGTCGGAACAGTCCACGAGCAGTACTTC. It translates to CASLKVGTVHEQYF.

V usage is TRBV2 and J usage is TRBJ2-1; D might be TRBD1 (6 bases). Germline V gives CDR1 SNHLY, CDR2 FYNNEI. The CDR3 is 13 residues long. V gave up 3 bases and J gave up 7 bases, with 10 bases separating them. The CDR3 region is CASSDQTGNEQFF. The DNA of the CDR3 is TGTGCCAGCAGTGACCAGACAGGAAATGAGCAGTTCTTC.

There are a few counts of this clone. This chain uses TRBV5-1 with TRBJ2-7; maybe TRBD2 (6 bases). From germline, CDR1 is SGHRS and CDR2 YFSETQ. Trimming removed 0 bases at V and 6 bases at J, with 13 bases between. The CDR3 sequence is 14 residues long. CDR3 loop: CASSLERGLSEQYF. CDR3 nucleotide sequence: TGCGCCAGCAGCTTGGAACGGGGGTTGTCCGAGCAGTACTTC.

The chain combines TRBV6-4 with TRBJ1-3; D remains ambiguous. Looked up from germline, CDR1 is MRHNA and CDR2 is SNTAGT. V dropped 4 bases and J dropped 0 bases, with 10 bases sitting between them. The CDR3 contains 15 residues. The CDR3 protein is CASSVETGSGNTIYF. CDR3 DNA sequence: TGTGCCAGCAGTGTCGAGACGGGCTCTGGAAACACCATATATTTT.

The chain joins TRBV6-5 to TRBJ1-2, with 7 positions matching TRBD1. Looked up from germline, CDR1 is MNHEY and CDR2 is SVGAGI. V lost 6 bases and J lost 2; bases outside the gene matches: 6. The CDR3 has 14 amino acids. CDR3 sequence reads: CASSQAGGNYGYTF. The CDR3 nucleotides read TGTGCCAGCAGCCAGGCAGGGGGAAACTATGGCTACACCTTC.

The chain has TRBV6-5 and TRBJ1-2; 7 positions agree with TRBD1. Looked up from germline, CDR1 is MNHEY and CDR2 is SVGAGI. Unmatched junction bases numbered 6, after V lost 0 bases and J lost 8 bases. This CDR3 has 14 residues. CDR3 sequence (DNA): TGTGCCAGCAGTTACTCAACCAGGGGGTGGGGCTACACCTTC. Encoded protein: CASSYSTRGWGYTF.

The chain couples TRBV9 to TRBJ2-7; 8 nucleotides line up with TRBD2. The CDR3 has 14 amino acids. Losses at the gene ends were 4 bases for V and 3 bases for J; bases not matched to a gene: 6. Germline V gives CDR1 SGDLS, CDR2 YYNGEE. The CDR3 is CASSPHSGDYEQYF. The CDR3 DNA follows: TGTGCCAGCAGCCCCCATAGCGGGGACTACGAGCAGTACTTC.

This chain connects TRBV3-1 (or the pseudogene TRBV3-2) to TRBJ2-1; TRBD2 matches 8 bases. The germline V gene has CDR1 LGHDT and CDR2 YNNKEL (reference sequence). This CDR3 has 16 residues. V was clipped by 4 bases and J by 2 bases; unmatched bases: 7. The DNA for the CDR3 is TGTGCCAGCAGCCCCCGGGGGGGGGTCCCCTACAATGAGCAGTTCTTC. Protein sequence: CASSPRGGVPYNEQFF.